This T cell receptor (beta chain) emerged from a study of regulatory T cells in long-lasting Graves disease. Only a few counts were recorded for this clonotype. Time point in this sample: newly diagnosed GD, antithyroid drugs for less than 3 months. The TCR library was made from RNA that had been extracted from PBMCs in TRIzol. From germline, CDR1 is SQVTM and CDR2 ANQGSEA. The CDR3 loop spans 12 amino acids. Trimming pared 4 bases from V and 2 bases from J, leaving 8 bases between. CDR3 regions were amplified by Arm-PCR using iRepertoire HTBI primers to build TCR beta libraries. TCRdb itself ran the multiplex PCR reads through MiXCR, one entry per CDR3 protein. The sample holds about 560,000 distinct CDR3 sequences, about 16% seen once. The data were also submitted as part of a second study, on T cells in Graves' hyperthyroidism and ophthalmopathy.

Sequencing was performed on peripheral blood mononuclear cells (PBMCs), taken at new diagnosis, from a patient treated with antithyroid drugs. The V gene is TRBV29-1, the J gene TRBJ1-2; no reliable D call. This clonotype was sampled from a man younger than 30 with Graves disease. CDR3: CSVAGVNYGYTF. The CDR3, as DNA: TGCAGCGTTGCCGGGGTAAACTATGGCTACACCTTC.